This T cell receptor (beta chain) was profiled in a study of spatial heterogeneity in lung cancer. As for the study in general: Taken at a median of about 2 years after resection, follow-up PBMC samples underwent sequencing when available. Detected sequences consistently included more beta-chain ones than alpha-chain ones. General study points: The appearance of ubiquitous expanded tumor TCRs in blood was greater at resection than follow-up.

Germline CDR1 is SEHNR and CDR2 is FQNEAQ (reference sequence). The CDR3 contains 14 residues. Every cDNA TCR molecule received its own unique molecular identifier. Using its own MiXCR run on the 5' RACE reads, TCRdb lists one record per CDR3 protein. The sample holds some 54,000 distinct CDR3 sequences; roughly 7% are singletons and the top ten take 35%. This clonotype was counted a single time. Its antigen is undetermined. A much larger clone is a single base away; this may be a read error. The sample's time point: blood at routine non-recurrence follow-up after resection. Whole RNA from tumor, nontumor lung or frozen PBMC was sequenced unsorted.

The specimen comprised PBMCs, sampled at follow-up. The chain recombines TRBV7-9 with TRBJ2-3; 9 positions match TRBD2. The receptor was derived from a female donor with early-stage non-small cell lung cancer. The CDR3 here is CASGLAGATDTQYF. CDR3 in DNA: TGTGCCAGCGGCTTAGCGGGAGCCACAGATACGCAGTATTTT.